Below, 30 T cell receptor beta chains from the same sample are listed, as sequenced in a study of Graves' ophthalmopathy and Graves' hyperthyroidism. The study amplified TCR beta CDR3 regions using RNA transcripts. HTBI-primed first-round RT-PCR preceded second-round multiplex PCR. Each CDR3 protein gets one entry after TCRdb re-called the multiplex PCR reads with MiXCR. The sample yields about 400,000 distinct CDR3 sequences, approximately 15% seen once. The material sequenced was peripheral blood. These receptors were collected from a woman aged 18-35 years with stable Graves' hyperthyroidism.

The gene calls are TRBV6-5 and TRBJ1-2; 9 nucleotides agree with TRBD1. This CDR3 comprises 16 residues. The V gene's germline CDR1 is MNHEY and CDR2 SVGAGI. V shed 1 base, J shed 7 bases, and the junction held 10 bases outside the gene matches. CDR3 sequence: CASSYLGQGSSGGYTF. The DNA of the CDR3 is TGTGCCAGCAGTTACTTGGGACAGGGTAGCTCCGGTGGCTACACCTTC.

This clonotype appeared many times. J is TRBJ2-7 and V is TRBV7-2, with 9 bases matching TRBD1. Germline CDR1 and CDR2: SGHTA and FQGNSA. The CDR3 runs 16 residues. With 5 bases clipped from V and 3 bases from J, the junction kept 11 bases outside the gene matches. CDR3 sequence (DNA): TGTGCCAGCAGCCCTCTGAACCGGGACAGGGACTACGAGCAGTACTTC. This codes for CASSPLNRDRDYEQYF.

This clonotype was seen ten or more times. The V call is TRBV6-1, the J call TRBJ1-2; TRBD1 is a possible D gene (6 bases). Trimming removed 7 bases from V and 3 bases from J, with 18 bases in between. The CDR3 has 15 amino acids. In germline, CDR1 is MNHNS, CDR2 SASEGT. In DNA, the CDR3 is TGTGCCAGCACCTTGGACAGCCGTACTGACTATGGCTACACCTTC. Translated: CASTLDSRTDYGYTF.

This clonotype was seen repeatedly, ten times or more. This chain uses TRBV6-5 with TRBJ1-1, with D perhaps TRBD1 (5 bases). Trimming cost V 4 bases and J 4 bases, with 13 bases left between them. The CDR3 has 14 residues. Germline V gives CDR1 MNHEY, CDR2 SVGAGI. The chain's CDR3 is CASSLQGVATEAFF. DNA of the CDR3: TGTGCCAGCAGTTTACAAGGGGTGGCCACTGAAGCTTTCTTT.

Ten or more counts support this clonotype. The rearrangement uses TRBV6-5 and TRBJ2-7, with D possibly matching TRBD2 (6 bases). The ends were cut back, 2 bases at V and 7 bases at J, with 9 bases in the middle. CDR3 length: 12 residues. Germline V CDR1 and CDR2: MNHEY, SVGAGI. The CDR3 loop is CASSYTRGEQYF. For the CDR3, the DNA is TGTGCCAGCAGTTACACCCGGGGGGAGCAGTACTTC.

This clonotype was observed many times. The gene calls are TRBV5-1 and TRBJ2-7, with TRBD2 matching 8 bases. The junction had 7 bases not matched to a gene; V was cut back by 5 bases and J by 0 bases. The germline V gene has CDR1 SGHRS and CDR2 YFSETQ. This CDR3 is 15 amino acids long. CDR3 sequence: CASSDGGASSYEQYF. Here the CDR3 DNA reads TGCGCCAGCAGTGACGGGGGGGCAAGCTCCTACGAGCAGTACTTC.

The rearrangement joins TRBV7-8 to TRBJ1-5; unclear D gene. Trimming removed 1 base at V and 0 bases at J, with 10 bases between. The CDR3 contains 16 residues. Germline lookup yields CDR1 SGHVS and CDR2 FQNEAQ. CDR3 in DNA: TGTGCCAGCAGCTTAGGGACGGTTAATAGCAATCAGCCCCAGCATTTT. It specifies CASSLGTVNSNQPQHF.

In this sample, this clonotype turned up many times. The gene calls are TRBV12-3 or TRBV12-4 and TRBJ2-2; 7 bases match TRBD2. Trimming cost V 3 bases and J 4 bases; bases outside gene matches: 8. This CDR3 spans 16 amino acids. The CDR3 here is CASSFGQGGFTGELFF. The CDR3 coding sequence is TGTGCCAGCAGTTTTGGGCAGGGAGGGTTCACCGGGGAGCTGTTTTTT.

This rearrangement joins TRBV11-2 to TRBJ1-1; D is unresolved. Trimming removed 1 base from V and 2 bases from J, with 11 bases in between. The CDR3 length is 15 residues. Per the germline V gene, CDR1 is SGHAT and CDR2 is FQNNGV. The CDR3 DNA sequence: TGTGCCAGCAGCTTAGCCGTAGCATCTAACACTGAAGCTTTCTTT. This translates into CASSLAVASNTEAFF.

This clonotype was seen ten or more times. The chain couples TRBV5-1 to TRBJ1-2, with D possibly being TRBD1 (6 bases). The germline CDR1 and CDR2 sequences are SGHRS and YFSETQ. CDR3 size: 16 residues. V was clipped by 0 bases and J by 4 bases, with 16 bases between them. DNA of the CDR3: TGCGCCAGCAGCTTGGTGCCCCGGGACACCACCTATGGCTACACCTTC. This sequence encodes CASSLVPRDTTYGYTF. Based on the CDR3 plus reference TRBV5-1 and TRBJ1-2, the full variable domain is KAGVTQTPRYLIKTRGQQVTLSCSPISGHRSVSWYQQTPGQGLQFLFEYFSETQRNKGNFPGRFSGRQFSNSRSEMNVSTLELGDSALYLCASSLVPRDTTYGYTFGSGTRLTVV.

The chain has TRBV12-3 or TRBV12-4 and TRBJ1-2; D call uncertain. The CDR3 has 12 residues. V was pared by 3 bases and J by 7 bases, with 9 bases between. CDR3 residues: CASSFRALGYTF. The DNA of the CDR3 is TGTGCCAGCAGTTTTCGAGCCCTTGGCTACACCTTC.

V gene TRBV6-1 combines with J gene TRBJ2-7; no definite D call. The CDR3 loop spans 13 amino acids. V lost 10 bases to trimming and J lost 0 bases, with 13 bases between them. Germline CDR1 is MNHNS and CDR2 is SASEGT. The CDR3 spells CATQPRSSYEQYF. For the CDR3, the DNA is TGTGCCACCCAACCTAGGAGCTCCTACGAGCAGTACTTC.

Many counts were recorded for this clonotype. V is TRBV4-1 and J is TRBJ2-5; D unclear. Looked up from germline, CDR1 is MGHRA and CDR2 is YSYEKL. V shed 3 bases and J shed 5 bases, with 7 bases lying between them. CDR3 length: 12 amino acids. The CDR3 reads CASSQPAETQYF. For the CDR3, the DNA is TGCGCCAGCAGCCAGCCAGCGGAGACCCAGTACTTC.

CDR3 DNA: TGTGCCAGCAGGGACAGGGTTCAAGGTTTCTTT. Protein sequence: CASRDRVQGFF. The chain is built from TRBV6-1 and TRBJ1-1; 8 positions agree with TRBD1. Trimming removed 6 bases from V and 13 bases from J; junction bases left unmatched: 7. From germline, CDR1 is MNHNS and CDR2 SASEGT. CDR3 length equals 11 residues.

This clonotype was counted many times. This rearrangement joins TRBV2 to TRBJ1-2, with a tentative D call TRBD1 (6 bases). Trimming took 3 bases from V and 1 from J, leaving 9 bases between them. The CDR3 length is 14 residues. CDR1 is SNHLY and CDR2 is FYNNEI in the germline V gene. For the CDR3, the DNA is TGTGCCAGCAGTGATAAGGGGGTTAACTATGGCTACACCTTC. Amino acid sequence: CASSDKGVNYGYTF.

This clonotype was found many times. CDR3: CASSLADGRSGGYTF. CDR3 nucleotides: TGTGCCAGCAGTTTAGCGGACGGACGTTCGGGGGGCTACACCTTC. The chain is built from TRBV12-3 or TRBV12-4 and TRBJ1-2, with unresolved D. Deletions cut 0 bases from V and 8 bases from J, with 16 bases between. The CDR3 contains 15 residues.

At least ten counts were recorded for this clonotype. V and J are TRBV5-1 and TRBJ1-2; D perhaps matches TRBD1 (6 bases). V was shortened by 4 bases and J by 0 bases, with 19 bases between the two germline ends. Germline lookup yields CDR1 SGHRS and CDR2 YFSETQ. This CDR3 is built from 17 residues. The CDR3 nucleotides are TGCGCCAGCAGCCCTGGTGGCAGGGACACATCTAACTATGGCTACACCTTC. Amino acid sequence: CASSPGGRDTSNYGYTF.

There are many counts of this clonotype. The CDR3 nucleotides read TGTGCCAGCAGCTTACCCCCCTGCTTAGGCAAGAAAGAGACCCAGTACTTC. It yields the protein CASSLPPCLGKKETQYF. This sequence joins TRBV11-2 and TRBJ2-5; D gene uncertain. This CDR3 contains 17 residues. CDR1 and CDR2 (germline): SGHAT, FQNNGV. V dropped 2 bases and J dropped 3 bases, with 19 bases sitting between them.

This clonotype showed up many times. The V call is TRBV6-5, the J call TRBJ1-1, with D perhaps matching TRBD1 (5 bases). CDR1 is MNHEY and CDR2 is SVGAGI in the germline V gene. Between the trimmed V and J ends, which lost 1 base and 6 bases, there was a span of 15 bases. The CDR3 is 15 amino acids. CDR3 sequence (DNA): TGTGCCAGCAGTTACTACGGGGGTGGAGGCGCTGAAGCTTTCTTT. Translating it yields CASSYYGGGGAEAFF.

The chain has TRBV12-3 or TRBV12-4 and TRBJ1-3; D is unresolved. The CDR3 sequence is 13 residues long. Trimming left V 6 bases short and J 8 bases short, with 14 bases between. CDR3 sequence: CASSPTWEHTIYF. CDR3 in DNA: TGTGCCAGCAGCCCTACTTGGGAACACACCATATATTTT.

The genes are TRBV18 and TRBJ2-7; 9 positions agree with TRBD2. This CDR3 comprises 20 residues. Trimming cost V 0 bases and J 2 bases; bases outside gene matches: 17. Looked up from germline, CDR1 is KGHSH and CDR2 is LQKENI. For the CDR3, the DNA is TGTGCCAGCTCACCACCGACCAACTTCTATCTAGCGGGGAGAGCCTACGAGCAGTACTTC. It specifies CASSPPTNFYLAGRAYEQYF.

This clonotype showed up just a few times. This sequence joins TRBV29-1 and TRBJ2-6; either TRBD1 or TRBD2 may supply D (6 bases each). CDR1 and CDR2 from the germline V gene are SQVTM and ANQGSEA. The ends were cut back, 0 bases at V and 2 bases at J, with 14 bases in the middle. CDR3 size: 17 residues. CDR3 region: CSVEDLRRGAGANVLTF. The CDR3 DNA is TGCAGCGTTGAAGATCTGAGGAGGGGGGCTGGGGCCAACGTCCTGACTTTC.

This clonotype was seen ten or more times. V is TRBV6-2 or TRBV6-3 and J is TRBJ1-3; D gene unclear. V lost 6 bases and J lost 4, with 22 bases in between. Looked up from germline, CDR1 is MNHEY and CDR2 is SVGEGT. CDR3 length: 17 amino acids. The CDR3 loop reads CASRRIQADLGGNTIYF. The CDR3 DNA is TGTGCCAGCAGACGCATCCAGGCGGACCTCGGAGGAAACACCATATATTTT.

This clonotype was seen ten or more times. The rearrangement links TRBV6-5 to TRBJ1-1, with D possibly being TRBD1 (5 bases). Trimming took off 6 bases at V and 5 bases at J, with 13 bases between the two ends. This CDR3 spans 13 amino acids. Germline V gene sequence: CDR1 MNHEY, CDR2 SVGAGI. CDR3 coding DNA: TGTGCCAGCAGAACCTCTGGGGCAACTGAAGCTTTCTTT. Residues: CASRTSGATEAFF.

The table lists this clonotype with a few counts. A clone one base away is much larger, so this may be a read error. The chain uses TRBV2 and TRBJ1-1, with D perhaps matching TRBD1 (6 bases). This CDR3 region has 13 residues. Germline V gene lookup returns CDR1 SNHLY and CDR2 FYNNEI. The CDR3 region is CASSDSGAPEACF. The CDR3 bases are TGTGCCAGCAGTGATTCGGGGGCTCCTGAAGCTTGCTTT.

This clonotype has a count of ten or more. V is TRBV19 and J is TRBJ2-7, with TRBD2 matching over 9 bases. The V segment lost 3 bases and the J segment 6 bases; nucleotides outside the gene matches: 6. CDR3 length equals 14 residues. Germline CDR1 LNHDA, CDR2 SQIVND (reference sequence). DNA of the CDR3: TGTGCCAGTAGTATCGGCGGGGGGGATCCCGAGCAGTACTTC. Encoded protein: CASSIGGGDPEQYF.

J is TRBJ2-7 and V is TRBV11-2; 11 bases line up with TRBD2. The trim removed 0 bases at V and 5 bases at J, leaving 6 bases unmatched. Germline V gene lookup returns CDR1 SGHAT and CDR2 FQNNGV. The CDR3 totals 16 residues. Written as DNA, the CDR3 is TGTGCCAGCAGCTTAGAGCTAGCGGGGGGCCGGGACGAGCAGTACTTC. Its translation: CASSLELAGGRDEQYF.

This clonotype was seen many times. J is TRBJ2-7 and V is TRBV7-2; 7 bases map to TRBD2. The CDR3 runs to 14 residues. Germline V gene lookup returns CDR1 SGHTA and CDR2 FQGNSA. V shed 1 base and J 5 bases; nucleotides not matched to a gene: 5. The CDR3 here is CASSLVVRGDEQYF. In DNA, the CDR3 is TGTGCCAGCAGCTTAGTGGTCCGGGGGGACGAGCAGTACTTC. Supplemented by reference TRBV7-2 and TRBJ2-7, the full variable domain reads GAGVSQSPSNKVTEKGKDVELRCDPISGHTALYWYRQSLGQGLEFLIYFQGNSAPDKSGLPSDRFSAERTGGSVSTLTIQRTQQEDSAVYLCASSLVVRGDEQYFGPGTRLTVT.

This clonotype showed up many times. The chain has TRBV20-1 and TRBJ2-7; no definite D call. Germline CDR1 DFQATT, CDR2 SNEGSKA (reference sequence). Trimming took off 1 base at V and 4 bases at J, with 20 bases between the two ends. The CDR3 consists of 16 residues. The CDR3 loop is CSARVIESASVYEQYF. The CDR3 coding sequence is TGCAGTGCTAGAGTCATTGAGTCAGCGTCTGTTTACGAGCAGTACTTC.

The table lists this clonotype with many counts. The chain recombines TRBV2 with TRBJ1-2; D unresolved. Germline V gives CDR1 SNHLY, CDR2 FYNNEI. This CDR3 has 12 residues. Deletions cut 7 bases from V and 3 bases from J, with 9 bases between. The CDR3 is CASNNGDYGYTF. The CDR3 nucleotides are TGTGCCAGCAATAACGGGGACTATGGCTACACCTTC.